The 14 T cell receptor beta chains given below trace back to one sample, sequenced in a study of a mutant IDH1 vaccine in newly diagnosed glioma. No antigens are known for them. Generated by immunoSEQ multiplex PCR, the TCRdb table keeps only in-frame clones and is missing some. The sample lists 60,000 or so clones, 75% to 90% occurring once. The time point here: week 11, during vaccination. In every dose of vaccine, 300 ug of mutant IDH1 20-mer peptide was given alongside topical imiquimod. The source material was PBMCs, sampled from a glioma patient whose treatment included an IDH1 peptide vaccine. These TCRs come from a man aged 40-50 years with glioma.

V and J are TRBV28 and TRBJ1-5; the match to TRBD1 covers 7 bases. Losses at the gene ends were 5 bases for V and 3 bases for J; bases not matched to a gene: 1. Germline CDR1 MDHEN, CDR2 SYDVKM. This CDR3 is 13 amino acids long. The CDR3 nucleotides read TGTGCCAGCAGTGGACAGGTCAATCAGCCCCAGCATTTT. Its protein product is CASSGQVNQPQHF.

The chain joins TRBV2 to TRBJ1-5; the match to TRBD1 covers 7 bases. Germline-derived CDR1 and CDR2 are SNHLY and FYNNEI. V lost 6 bases to trimming and J lost 6 bases; unmatched junction nucleotides: 8. This CDR3 is 14 amino acids long. For the CDR3, the DNA is TGTGCCAGCAGCAAACAGGGGTCGGGTCAGCCCCAGCATTTT. It codes for CASSKQGSGQPQHF. The variable domain in full, with the rest retrieved from reference TRBV2 and TRBJ1-5, is EPEVTQTPSHQVTQMGQEVILRCVPISNHLYFYWYRQILGQKVEFLVSFYNNEISEKSEIFDDQFSVERPDGSNFTLKIRSTKLEDSAMYFCASSKQGSGQPQHFGDGTRLSIL.

The gene calls are TRBV11-3 and TRBJ2-3; D unresolved. The CDR3 is 14 amino acids. V was trimmed by 1 base and J by 2 bases, leaving 7 bases between them. CDR1 and CDR2 (germline): SGHNT, YENEEA. DNA of the CDR3: TGTGCCAGCAGCTTAGGACGAGACACAGATACGCAGTATTTT. Its translation: CASSLGRDTDTQYF.

V usage is TRBV30 and J usage is TRBJ1-3, with TRBD1 identical over 7 bases. The CDR3 extends over 13 amino acids. CDR1 and CDR2 (germline): GTSNPN, SVGIG (reference sequence). Unmatched junction bases numbered 6, after V lost 4 bases and J lost 6 bases. CDR3 in DNA: TGTGCCTGGACTCCCGGGACAGAAAACACCATATATTTT. This translates into CAWTPGTENTIYF. The full variable domain, its missing parts supplied by reference TRBV30 and TRBJ1-3, is SQTIHQWPATLVQPVGSPLSLECTVEGTSNPNLYWYRQAAGRGLQLLFYSVGIGQISSEVPQNLSASRPQDRQFILSSKKLLLSDSGFYLCAWTPGTENTIYFGEGSWLTVV.

The chain employs TRBV9 and TRBJ2-1; 9 bases are a match to TRBD1. There are 14 residues in the CDR3. With V trimmed by 3 bases and J by 7 bases, 5 bases remained unmatched. From germline, CDR1 is SGDLS and CDR2 YYNGEE. Here the CDR3 reads CASSAIGQGNEQFF. The CDR3 nucleotides read TGTGCCAGCAGCGCTATCGGACAGGGGAATGAGCAGTTCTTC.

The rearrangement uses TRBV7-3 and TRBJ2-3; 12 nucleotides match TRBD2. The V gene's germline CDR1 is SGHTA and CDR2 FQGTGA. After removal of 8 bases from V and 5 bases from J, the junction contained 5 bases not matched to a gene. This CDR3 region has 14 residues. CDR3 in DNA: TGTGCCAGCGGGCTAGCGGGAGGGTTAGATACGCAGTATTTT. The encoded protein is CASGLAGGLDTQYF.

The V and J genes are TRBV10-3 and TRBJ2-7; 8 bases are a match to TRBD1. The trim removed 4 bases at V and 4 bases at J, leaving 6 bases unmatched. Germline values: CDR1 ENHRY, CDR2 SYGVKD. The length of the CDR3 is 14 residues. The CDR3: CAISAKGQGYEQYV. The CDR3 nucleotides are TGTGCCATCAGTGCCAAAGGACAGGGATACGAGCAGTACGTC.

The rearrangement uses TRBV5-6 and TRBJ2-7; perhaps D is TRBD1 or TRBD2 (5 bases each). V lost 4 bases and J lost 3, with 17 bases in between. Germline lookup yields CDR1 SGHDT and CDR2 YYEEEE. This CDR3 comprises 15 residues. CDR3 sequence (DNA): TGTGCCAGCAGCCTCACCCGGGGCTTTCACTACGAGCAGTACTTC. Amino acids: CASSLTRGFHYEQYF.

The chain couples TRBV27 to TRBJ2-2; D is undetermined. The CDR3 runs 18 residues. V dropped 7 bases and J dropped 0 bases, with 21 bases sitting between them. Germline CDR1 reads MNHEY; CDR2 reads SMNVEV (reference sequence). The CDR3 sequence: CASIKRLVTASNTGELFF. Here the CDR3 DNA reads TGTGCCAGCATAAAACGGCTAGTCACGGCATCGAACACCGGGGAGCTGTTTTTT.

The V and J genes are TRBV2 and TRBJ2-3, with TRBD2 identical over 10 bases. V lost 7 bases to trimming and J lost 4 bases; unmatched junction nucleotides: 5. Germline-derived CDR1 and CDR2 are SNHLY and FYNNEI. The CDR3 is 14 residues long. The CDR3 nucleotides read TGTGCCAGCAACGGAGCGGGGGGGGCAGATACGCAGTATTTT. As protein: CASNGAGGADTQYF.

The genes are TRBV28 and TRBJ2-1, with TRBD2 identical over 12 bases. Germline V gives CDR1 MDHEN, CDR2 SYDVKM. CDR3 length equals 17 residues. The V segment lost 6 bases and the J segment 6 bases; nucleotides outside the gene matches: 12. The CDR3 loop reads CASRRADLAGGSNEQFF. The CDR3 DNA is TGTGCCAGCAGACGCGCGGACCTAGCGGGAGGGAGCAATGAGCAGTTCTTC.

The rearrangement links TRBV28 to TRBJ1-2; D not resolved. V lost 10 bases to trimming and J lost 7 bases, with 16 bases between them. The CDR3 is made up of 12 amino acids. Per the germline V gene, CDR1 is MDHEN and CDR2 is SYDVKM. Written as DNA, the CDR3 is TGTGCCACGCACCCCCCTCCTGGTGGCTACACCTTC. This codes for CATHPPPGGYTF.

A remark on this clone: This specimen includes other DNA sequences encoding the same CDR3. This chain links TRBV18 with TRBJ2-5; the D gene is possibly TRBD1 (5 bases). The CDR3 runs 14 residues. V was pared by 3 bases and J by 2 bases, with 10 bases between. From germline, CDR1 is KGHSH and CDR2 LQKENI. CDR3 loop: CASSPRTRQETQYF. CDR3 DNA: TGTGCCAGCTCACCCCGGACAAGGCAAGAGACCCAGTACTTC.

The CDR3 DNA sequence: TGCGCCCGCCGGGCGGGGGGGACAGATACGCAGTATTTT. Translated: CARRAGGTDTQYF. The V and J genes are TRBV5-1 and TRBJ2-3; 9 nucleotides match TRBD2. J gave up 3 bases and V 10 bases, and 6 bases lay outside the gene matches. Germline lookup yields CDR1 SGHRS and CDR2 YFSETQ. The CDR3 totals 13 residues.